The text below deals with one T cell receptor (beta chain). Its cognate antigen is unknown. Patients all relapsed after autologous stem cell transplantation, and there was variation in brentuximab vedotin exposure. This specimen belongs to a study of PD-1 blockade in classical Hodgkin lymphoma. Whole-study results and caveats: It was CD4+ TCR diversity, not CD8+, that rose significantly by C4D1. Patients excluded were those beginning nivolumab under 1 year after ASCT. Prior therapy or disease activity may underlie the repertoire differences, whose causes remain undefined.

The protocol was immunoSEQ multiplex PCR, while the TCRdb copy is restricted to in-frame clones and leaves out a portion. The sample has about 58,000 clones, approximately 90% seen once; the top ten hold more than 5%. The CDR3 is 15 residues long. The ends were cut back, 2 bases at V and 2 bases at J, with 10 bases in the middle. CDR1 and CDR2 (germline): MNHEY, SMNVEV (reference sequence). The source of this sequence is a human donor with classical Hodgkin lymphoma. The chain carries TRBV27 and TRBJ2-1; D gene uncertain. This material consisted of peripheral blood mononuclear cells (PBMCs), taken before the second cycle of nivolumab. For the CDR3, the DNA is TGTGCCAGCAGTTTAGGAGACCCCCCCTACAATGAGCAGTTCTTC. This translates into CASSLGDPPYNEQFF.